This TCR beta chain was observed in a study of blood T cell repertoires in COVID-19. Assay used: immunoSEQ multiplex PCR; TCRdb lists only in-frame clones, some missing. Of 200,000 to 250,000 clones listed, roughly nine tenths are singletons. The CDR3 is 14 amino acids. J lost 3 bases, V lost 5 bases, and 3 bases had no gene match. The germline V gene has CDR1 SGHVS and CDR2 FQNEAQ. This clone appeared once. The sequence came from a man in his fifties or sixties who had recovered from COVID-19. Sequencing was done on a sample of peripheral blood. The J gene is TRBJ2-3, the V gene TRBV7-8; the match to TRBD1 covers 9 bases. The DNA for the CDR3 is TGTGCCAGCAGCCTTGACAGGGGGACAGATACGCAGTATTTT. This codes for CASSLDRGTDTQYF.